The following is a T cell receptor (beta chain) sequence with its context. The antigen is unknown. Each case's diagnosis was confirmed by two pathologists on H&E. These data belong to a study of immune evolution from preneoplasia to lung adenocarcinoma. Sequencing used immunoSEQ multiplex PCR; TCRdb keeps in-frame clones, though not all of them. The sample shows more than 3,500 clones, 75% to 85% of them seen only once. General observations from the study: Normal lung had highest clonality; later lesions appeared denser, more diverse.

The germline V gene has CDR1 SGHRS and CDR2 YFSETQ. The CDR3 has 14 residues. V was shortened by 4 bases and J by 4 bases, with 12 bases between the two germline ends. The V and J genes are TRBV5-1 and TRBJ2-1; maybe TRBD1 (6 bases). Sequencing used FFPE adjacent normal lung tissue. This sequence originates from a person between 70 and 80 years old with lung adenocarcinoma. CDR3 region: CASSPGADYNEQFF. In DNA, the CDR3 is TGCGCCAGCAGCCCAGGGGCGGATTACAATGAGCAGTTCTTC.